This is a list of T cell receptor beta chains from one sample in a study of immune cell composition in non-small cell lung cancer. This table comes from immunoSEQ multiplex PCR, and its TCRdb copy is limited to in-frame clones, with some not included. This sample has approximately 9,800 clones, with around 68% found just once. The specimen was lung tumor tissue. The origin of the receptors is a human donor with non-small cell lung cancer. The conserved cysteine and the conserved F or W are not part of the CDR3 here. Fields, in order: D gene, V gene, J gene, CDR3 protein. D genes are given only for firm matches.

D: .
V: TRBV6-6
J: TRBJ1-5
CDR3: ASSYAYSNQPQH

D: .
V: TRBV5-1
J: TRBJ2-1
CDR3: ASSPSGDNSYNEQF

D: TRBD1
V: TRBV10-3
J: TRBJ2-3
CDR3: AISEGQGSTDTQY

D: TRBD1
V: TRBV6-1
J: TRBJ1-2
CDR3: ASSEGTGRNYGYT

D: .
V: TRBV2
J: TRBJ2-7
CDR3: ASSDVVSYEQY

D: .
V: TRBV6-6
J: TRBJ2-7
CDR3: ASSFGVAYEQY

D: .
V: TRBV18
J: TRBJ2-1
CDR3: ASSPLSNEQF

D: .
V: TRBV21-1
J: TRBJ2-7
CDR3: ASSPANPTSGNEQY

D: TRBD1
V: TRBV27
J: TRBJ1-4
CDR3: ASSPGTGLYEKLF

D: .
V: TRBV28
J: TRBJ1-1
CDR3: ASRVREVSPEAF

D: .
V: TRBV6-6
J: TRBJ1-4
CDR3: ASSPTATNEKLF

D: TRBD2
V: TRBV7-8
J: TRBJ2-3
CDR3: ASVLAGQRDTQY

D: .
V: TRBV7-9
J: TRBJ1-3
CDR3: ASSLGAGPSGNTIY

D: .
V: TRBV4-3
J: TRBJ1-2
CDR3: ASSQDTNLGGYT

D: TRBD2
V: TRBV28
J: TRBJ2-2
CDR3: ASSFSGGATGELF

D: TRBD2
V: TRBV28
J: TRBJ2-1
CDR3: ASRGLAGGSYNEQF

D: TRBD1
V: TRBV4-1
J: TRBJ1-1
CDR3: ASSQLGPNRGPEAF

D: .
V: TRBV7-9
J: TRBJ2-2
CDR3: ASSFRGRAGELF

D: .
V: TRBV19
J: TRBJ1-4
CDR3: ASSPLGAATNEKLF

D: TRBD1
V: TRBV9
J: TRBJ2-7
CDR3: ASSPRQGVYEQY

D: .
V: TRBV6-5
J: TRBJ2-1
CDR3: ASSTHLRFLNEQF

D: TRBD1
V: TRBV6-6
J: TRBJ2-7
CDR3: ASRRQGQGASYEQY

D: .
V: TRBV7-9
J: TRBJ2-3
CDR3: ASSLQSRPRLSTDTQY